The entry below describes one T cell receptor beta chain. This receptor's antigen is unknown. Nothing much larger sits one base from this clone, and base qualities are not available. The source of the sample is a study of blood T cell repertoires in COVID-19 (dated by TCRdb to about 2020). The study in broad terms: Samples from collaborators originated in the United States, Italy and Spain and spanned both the acute and convalescent phases of COVID-19. The material from the prospective study consisted of cDNA or gDNA derived from T cells, B-cell-depleted T cells, or PBMCs. Deeply sampled blood TCRbeta repertoires from subjects exposed to, actively infected with, or recovered from COVID-19 were included in the dataset. A freely available public database, intended as a resource for researchers studying the immune response to SARS-CoV-2, is where the repertoires were released. Samples were obtained from the ongoing ImmuneRACE study (first 160 participants) and from some 1,300 subjects provided by 6 global collaborators. Nearly every sample came with metadata listing a de-identified subject ID, COVID-19 status, age in years and sex. Where HLA class I and class II types were available, the types were taken from metadata supplied by the sample provider, not from assay-based typing.

The paper's findings and limits, for the study overall: The amount of clinical and demographic metadata varied by source and participant and was provided uncurated.

The CDR3 measures 14 amino acids from cysteine to phenylalanine. The CDR3 DNA has 42 bases and is translated from base 1. Based on the germline V gene, the CDR1 and CDR2 sequences are MDHEN and SYDVKM. Trimmed from V: 8 bases; trimmed from J: 4 bases; junction bases lacking a gene match: 9. Each collaborating institution followed its own protocols to collect whole blood in K2EDTA tubes. Collaborator samples were shipped for TCRbeta analysis as frozen whole blood, isolated PBMCs, or DNA extracted from either sample type. TCRbeta CDR3 regions were amplified from genomic DNA using the immunoSEQ Assay, a bias-controlled multiplex PCR. The original pipeline was this. The number of nucleated cells in each sample was estimated from the amplification of reference gene primers within the assay. Sequence reads were collapsed and filtered to measure the absolute abundance of every unique TCRbeta CDR3 rearrangement. For each sample, productive Simpson clonality was calculated by taking the square root of Simpson's diversity index across productive rearrangements. TCRdb's version of the immuneACCESS table is confined to in-frame rearrangements and falls short of the full clone set. An unresolved V gene accounts for under half of the shortfall where checked; the remainder is of unknown origin. V, J and clone size reflect that table, while D and trimming were determined from the DNA. This sample holds about 28,000 clones; roughly 89% were observed only once. The top ten clones comprise about 52% of the sample.

Sample: peripheral blood. The origin of this receptor is a human donor with acute or convalescent COVID-19. The donor label of this sample is uncertain. The chain was built from TRBV28 and TRBJ2-3; 7 bases in the middle match TRBD2. The CDR3 loop reads CASFLREKSDTQYF. In nucleotides, the sequence is TGTGCCAGCTTTTTGCGGGAGAAGTCAGATACGCAGTATTTT.